This T cell receptor (beta chain) was sequenced for a study of blood T cells in healthy people across ages. This clonotype showed up many times. Trimming removed 5 bases from V and 4 bases from J; junction bases left unmatched: 8. Germline CDR1 SGHTA, CDR2 FQGNSA. This CDR3 comprises 15 residues. Approximately 10 milliliters of peripheral blood were drawn from each donor into EDTA-treated tubes. Combining a sample-barcoded 5' primer with a J-beta primer mix, a second PCR ran for about 7 to 12 cycles. Each cDNA molecule was tagged by a template-switch adaptor with 12 random nucleotides. One entry per CDR3 protein, called by TCRdb with MiXCR from the 5' RACE reads. This table has some 790,000 distinct CDR3 sequences, around 26% appearing once.

This clonotype was sampled from an elderly woman in good health. The sample consisted of blood. The chain combines TRBV7-2 with TRBJ2-4, with TRBD2 matching 7 bases. The CDR3 bases are TGTGCCAGCAGCCCACGGGAGGACCCGAAAAACATTCAGTACTTC. Amino acids: CASSPREDPKNIQYF.